The table lists the clone carrying this T cell receptor (beta chain) with a few counts. The antigen is not known. V lost 0 bases to trimming and J lost 6 bases, with 15 bases between them. The CDR3 runs 16 residues. The germline V gene encodes CDR1 LGHNA and CDR2 YSLEER. These data originate in a study of identical twins. Study outcomes and limitations: Out-of-frame alpha sequences shared by twins showed excess low generation probability. Part of the zero-insertion signal could reflect confounding by invariant MAIT and iNKT cells.

Template switching (which added a universal primer site) was used, and cDNA carried unique molecular identifiers. Each CDR3 protein is one row after TCRdb ran MiXCR on the 5' RACE reads. The sample lists hundreds of thousands of distinct CDR3 sequences, roughly 6% occurring once. The sample taken for sequencing was naive T cells sorted from blood. This chain connects TRBV4-3 to TRBJ2-4, with D unclear. This sequence was found in a man aged 18 to 30 in good health. The CDR3 region has the DNA TGCGCCAGCAGCCAAGATTGGTCGCAGATCACAAACATTCAGTACTTC. As protein: CASSQDWSQITNIQYF.